The 17 T cell receptor beta chains below were found in one sample sequenced in a study of OX40 agonist ivuxolimab in advanced cancers. Assay: immunoSEQ multiplex PCR; the TCRdb copy retains only in-frame clones and omits some. The repertoire includes approximately 17,000 clones, 82% of them detected once, and around 2.5% sits in the top ten. This material consisted of CD4+ or CD8+ T cells sorted from blood, taken in a trial of the OX40 agonist ivuxolimab. Source of these receptors: an adult with an advanced solid tumor such as melanoma, head and neck, liver or kidney cancer.

This chain links TRBV30 with TRBJ2-5; TRBD2 aligns across 8 bases. J lost 5 bases, V lost 0 bases, and 8 bases had no gene match. This CDR3 has 15 residues. CDR1 GTSNPN and CDR2 SVGIG come from the germline V gene (reference sequence). The CDR3 region has the DNA TGTGCCTGGAGTGTAAAACGGGAGGGGGAGGAGACCCAGTACTTC. Its translation: CAWSVKREGEETQYF.

The chain has TRBV7-9 and TRBJ2-3, with TRBD2 matching 9 bases. The trim removed 6 bases at V and 4 bases at J, leaving 8 bases unmatched. Germline V lookup: CDR1 SEHNR, CDR2 FQNEAQ (reference sequence). This CDR3 comprises 15 residues. The CDR3 DNA sequence: TGTGCCAGCAGTCGTAGCGGGAGTGTCTCAGATACGCAGTATTTT. Encoded protein: CASSRSGSVSDTQYF.

V is TRBV9 and J is TRBJ1-6; no clear D gene. The CDR3 has 14 residues. The germline CDR1 and CDR2 sequences are SGDLS and YYNGEE. V shed 0 bases and J shed 9 bases, with 10 bases lying between them. The CDR3: CASSVAPDGSPLHF. Written as DNA, the CDR3 is TGTGCCAGCAGCGTAGCCCCTGACGGTTCACCCCTCCACTTT. Drawing the rest from reference TRBV9 and TRBJ1-6, the complete variable domain is DSGVTQTPKHLITATGQRVTLRCSPRSGDLSVYWYQQSLDQGLQFLIQYYNGEERAKGNILERFSAQQFPDLHSELNLSSLELGDSALYFCASSVAPDGSPLHFGNGTRLTVT.

This sequence joins TRBV28 and TRBJ2-2, with TRBD1 matching over 7 bases. The CDR3 extends over 15 amino acids. Germline-derived CDR1 and CDR2 are MDHEN and SYDVKM. J was trimmed by 3 bases and V by 5 bases; bases with no gene match: 6. DNA for the CDR3: TGTGCCAGCAGTCAAGGGACAGCCCACACCGGGGAGCTGTTTTTT. It encodes CASSQGTAHTGELFF.

The chain is built from TRBV28 and TRBJ2-3; TRBD2 matches 8 bases. The trim removed 5 bases at V and 2 bases at J, leaving 6 bases unmatched. CDR1 is MDHEN and CDR2 is SYDVKM in the germline V gene. CDR3 length equals 15 residues. This CDR3 reads CASSLSGIVTDTQYF. In DNA form, the CDR3 reads TGTGCCAGCAGTCTTAGCGGGATCGTCACAGATACGCAGTATTTT.

CDR3: CASGTGLAGGTDTQYF. In nucleotides, the CDR3 is TGCGCCAGCGGGACCGGACTAGCGGGGGGCACAGATACGCAGTATTTT. This chain joins TRBV5-1 and TRBJ2-3, with 13 bases lining up with TRBD2. CDR1 is SGHRS, CDR2 YFSETQ, per germline. This CDR3 is built from 16 residues. Unmatched junction bases numbered 6, after V lost 7 bases and J lost 1 base. The full variable domain, rest sourced from reference TRBV5-1 and TRBJ2-3, is KAGVTQTPRYLIKTRGQQVTLSCSPISGHRSVSWYQQTPGQGLQFLFEYFSETQRNKGNFPGRFSGRQFSNSRSEMNVSTLELGDSALYLCASGTGLAGGTDTQYFGPGTRLTVL.

This clone has just one count. The chain joins TRBV6-5 to TRBJ1-3; 7 bases are a match to TRBD1. Looked up from germline, CDR1 is MNHEY and CDR2 is SVGAGI. The CDR3 loop spans 14 amino acids. Trimming cost V 5 bases and J 3 bases; bases outside gene matches: 4. The DNA of the CDR3 is TGTGCCAGCAGTACAGGGGTTGGTGGAAACACCATATATTTT. Its translation is CASSTGVGGNTIYF.

Here the CDR3 reads CASRWTGGMSQPQHF. In DNA form, the CDR3 reads TGTGCCAGCAGGTGGACAGGGGGTATGAGTCAGCCCCAGCATTTT. This rearrangement joins TRBV11-3 to TRBJ1-5, with TRBD1 matching 10 bases. V was pared by 6 bases and J by 6 bases, with 8 bases of the junction left unmatched. Germline CDR1 and CDR2: SGHNT and YENEEA. This CDR3 comprises 15 residues.

This sequence joins TRBV28 and TRBJ1-6; 7 bases fit TRBD1. Germline V lookup: CDR1 MDHEN, CDR2 SYDVKM. The trim removed 2 bases at V and 7 bases at J, leaving 5 bases unmatched. This CDR3 comprises 15 residues. CDR3 sequence (DNA): TGTGCCAGCAGTTTAGGTGACAGGGAAAATTCACCCCTCCACTTT. It yields the protein CASSLGDRENSPLHF.

This clone has a single count. The chain couples TRBV7-3 to TRBJ2-1; TRBD1 might be the D (5 bases). The ends were cut back, 5 bases at V and 0 bases at J, with 11 bases in the middle. Germline CDR1 is SGHTA and CDR2 is FQGTGA. This CDR3 region has 15 residues. The DNA for the CDR3 is TGTGCCAGCAGCCGCGACAGAGGCTCCTACAATGAGCAGTTCTTC. Protein: CASSRDRGSYNEQFF.

The chain employs TRBV4-3 and TRBJ2-2; TRBD1 is a possible D gene (5 bases). This CDR3 has 15 residues. Germline V gene sequence: CDR1 LGHNA, CDR2 YSLEER. Trimming took off 4 bases at V and 0 bases at J, with 9 bases between the two ends. CDR3: CASSPDRTNTGELFF. The CDR3, as DNA: TGCGCCAGCAGCCCAGACAGAACGAACACCGGGGAGCTGTTTTTT.

The chain recombines TRBV6-4 with TRBJ2-5; D gene uncertain. Germline values: CDR1 MRHNA, CDR2 SNTAGT. The CDR3 sequence is 11 residues long. Trimming removed 5 bases at V and 5 bases at J, with 6 bases between. CDR3 residues: CASSRRETQYF. The CDR3 DNA reads TGTGCCAGCAGTCGACGGGAGACCCAGTACTTC.

This chain connects TRBV10-3 to TRBJ2-7; 10 bases fit TRBD2. With V trimmed by 7 bases and J by 4 bases, 10 bases remained unmatched. Germline lookup yields CDR1 ENHRY and CDR2 SYGVKD. This CDR3 is 15 amino acids long. The CDR3: CAIKGAGGTVYEQYF. CDR3 DNA: TGTGCCATCAAGGGAGCGGGAGGGACTGTTTACGAGCAGTACTTC.

The chain combines TRBV7-9 with TRBJ1-1; D not resolved. CDR3 length: 14 amino acids. Trimming stripped 1 base from V and 2 bases from J, with 8 bases between. Germline CDR1 reads SEHNR; CDR2 reads FQNEAQ (reference sequence). The CDR3 is CASSLEQRNTEAFF. The DNA of the CDR3 is TGTGCCAGCAGCTTAGAACAGAGAAACACTGAAGCTTTCTTT.

The chain recombines TRBV28 with TRBJ2-7, with D possibly being TRBD2 (6 bases). The CDR3 extends over 13 amino acids. The germline V and J ends were trimmed by 9 bases and 7 bases, with 19 bases remaining between them. The germline gives CDR1 MDHEN, CDR2 SYDVKM. The CDR3 sequence: CASDAGGVGEQYF. CDR3 coding DNA: TGTGCCAGTGACGCCGGAGGGGTAGGGGAGCAGTACTTC.

The chain employs TRBV9 and TRBJ2-7, with D maybe TRBD2 (5 bases). The CDR3 length is 16 residues. The V gene's germline CDR1 is SGDLS and CDR2 YYNGEE. Trimming shortened V by 0 bases and J by 2 bases, and 15 bases separated the two germline ends. Written as DNA, the CDR3 is TGTGCCAGCAGCGTAGATCCGGGGATTACGACCTACGAGCAGTACTTC. Amino acid sequence: CASSVDPGITTYEQYF.

This sequence joins TRBV28 and TRBJ2-7; D call uncertain. The CDR3 totals 11 residues. V shed 2 bases and J shed 2 bases, with 1 base lying between them. The germline CDR1 and CDR2 sequences are MDHEN and SYDVKM. CDR3 sequence reads: CASSLTYEQYF. CDR3 bases: TGTGCCAGCAGTTTAACCTACGAGCAGTACTTC.